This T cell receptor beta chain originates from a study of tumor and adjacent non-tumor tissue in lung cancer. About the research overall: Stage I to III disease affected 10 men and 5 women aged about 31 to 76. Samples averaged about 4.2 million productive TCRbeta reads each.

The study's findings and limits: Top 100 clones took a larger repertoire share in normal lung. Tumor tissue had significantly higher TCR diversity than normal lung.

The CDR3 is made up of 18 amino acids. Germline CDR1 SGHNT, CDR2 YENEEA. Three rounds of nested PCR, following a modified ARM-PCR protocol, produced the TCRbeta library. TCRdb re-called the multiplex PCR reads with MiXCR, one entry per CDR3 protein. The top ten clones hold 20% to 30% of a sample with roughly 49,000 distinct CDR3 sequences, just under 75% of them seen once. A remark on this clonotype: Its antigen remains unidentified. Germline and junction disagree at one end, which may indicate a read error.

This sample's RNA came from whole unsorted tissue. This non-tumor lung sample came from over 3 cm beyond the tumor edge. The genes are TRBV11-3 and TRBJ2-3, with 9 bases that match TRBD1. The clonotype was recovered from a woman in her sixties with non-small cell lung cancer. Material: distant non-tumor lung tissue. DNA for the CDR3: TGTGCCTGCAGCTTAAGTTTAACAGGGGGCCGCAGCACAGATACGCACTATTTT. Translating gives CACSLSLTGGRSTDTHYF.